Each of the 16 T cell receptor beta chains below was sequenced from the same sample in a study of CD8+ T cells in alopecia areata. Investigators isolated RNA and reverse transcribed it into cDNA to act as the sequencing template. Data came from immunoSEQ multiplex PCR; TCRdb stores just in-frame clones and leaves some out. The table shows more than 95,000 clones, with approximately 58% occurring only once. The sample consisted of CD4+ T cells sorted from blood. These receptors were taken from a human donor in good health.

The genes are TRBV29-1 and TRBJ1-1; TRBD1 might be the D (5 bases). The V end was cut by 5 bases, the J end by 1 base, with 11 bases between. Germline V CDR1 and CDR2: SQVTM, ANQGSEA. The CDR3 contains 13 residues. In DNA form, the CDR3 reads TGCAGCGTTTCCACTCAGGGGAACACTGAAGCTTTCTTT. It is translated as CSVSTQGNTEAFF. Supplemented by reference TRBV29-1 and TRBJ1-1, the full variable domain reads SAVISQKPSRDICQRGTSLTIQCQVDSQVTMMFWYRQQPGQSLTLIATANQGSEATYESGFVIDKFPISRPNLTFSTLTVSNMSPEDSSIYLCSVSTQGNTEAFFGQGTRLTVV.

This chain uses TRBV10-1 with TRBJ1-1; 7 nucleotides agree with TRBD1. CDR1 is WNHNN, CDR2 SYGVQD, per germline (reference sequence). J was trimmed by 4 bases and V by 3 bases; bases with no gene match: 11. The CDR3 is 16 amino acids. The CDR3 spells CASSDSATGKGTEAFF. The CDR3 nucleotides are TGCGCCAGCAGTGACTCCGCGACAGGGAAGGGCACTGAAGCTTTCTTT.

This clone was observed a handful of times. The gene calls are TRBV6-5 and TRBJ2-2; 9 bases are a match to TRBD2. J was trimmed by 5 bases and V by 5 bases; bases with no gene match: 6. The CDR3 has 15 residues. CDR1 and CDR2 (germline): MNHEY, SVGAGI. In DNA form, the CDR3 reads TGTGCCAGCAGTCACACTAGCGGGTTAACCGGGGAGCTGTTTTTT. Translation: CASSHTSGLTGELFF.

The chain couples TRBV7-2 to TRBJ1-6; 8 bases fit TRBD1. Germline CDR1 and CDR2: SGHTA and FQGNSA. After removal of 5 bases from V and 4 bases from J, the junction contained 1 base not matched to a gene. The CDR3 spans 14 residues. CDR3 DNA sequence: TGTGCCAGCAGCCGACAGGGGTATAATTCACCCCTCCACTTT. Its protein product is CASSRQGYNSPLHF.

Only a few counts were recorded for this clone. J is TRBJ1-5 and V is TRBV30; D ambiguous. The CDR3 consists of 11 residues. V lost 0 bases and J 6 bases, leaving 3 bases between the germline ends. CDR1 and CDR2 (germline): GTSNPN, SVGIG (reference sequence). The CDR3 reads CAWSVGQPQHF. The DNA of the CDR3 is TGTGCCTGGAGTGTGGGTCAGCCCCAGCATTTT.

This rearrangement joins TRBV23-1 to TRBJ2-5; D is unclear. Being an ORF, TRBV23-1 has a function that is uncertain. Deletions cut 4 bases from V and 8 bases from J, with 5 bases between. The CDR3 totals 10 residues. Written as DNA, the CDR3 is TGCGCCAGCAGTCGTGTAACCCAGTACTTC. Protein sequence: CASSRVTQYF.

This clone has a handful of counts. The junction differs from germline at one of its ends, possibly a read error. This chain connects TRBV29-1 to TRBJ1-2, with D uncertain. CDR1 SQVTM and CDR2 ANQGSEA come from the germline V gene. CDR3 length: 13 residues. The CDR3 sequence: CSIDAGTLSGYTF. In DNA form, the CDR3 reads TGCAGCATTGACGCAGGAACCCTTTCTGGCTACACCTTC.

This rearrangement joins TRBV29-1 to TRBJ1-4; D gene unclear. The CDR3 totals 14 residues. Between the trimmed V and J ends, which lost 7 bases and 1 base, there was a span of 13 bases. Per germline, CDR1 SQVTM and CDR2 ANQGSEA. CDR3 DNA: TGCAGCGGCCGCGAGGGTGGAACTAATGAAAAACTGTTTTTT. Its translation is CSGREGGTNEKLFF. The whole variable domain, filled in from reference TRBV29-1 and TRBJ1-4, reads SAVISQKPSRDICQRGTSLTIQCQVDSQVTMMFWYRQQPGQSLTLIATANQGSEATYESGFVIDKFPISRPNLTFSTLTVSNMSPEDSSIYLCSGREGGTNEKLFFGSGTQLSVL.

The table lists this clone with a few counts. V usage is TRBV19 and J usage is TRBJ2-1; 10 positions agree with TRBD2. The junction had 2 bases not matched to a gene; V was cut back by 6 bases and J by 6 bases. The CDR3 is 13 amino acids. Germline CDR1 LNHDA, CDR2 SQIVND (reference sequence). CDR3 in DNA: TGTGCCAGTAGACTAGCGGGGTTCAATGAGCAGTTCTTC. It yields the protein CASRLAGFNEQFF.

This chain connects TRBV5-4 to TRBJ2-5; TRBD2 aligns across 8 bases. The germline CDR1 and CDR2 sequences are SGHNT and YYREEE (reference sequence). The junction had 8 bases not matched to a gene; V was cut back by 0 bases and J by 4 bases. The CDR3 loop spans 16 amino acids. CDR3 loop: CASSLGVAGTIETQYF. CDR3 nucleotide sequence: TGTGCCAGCAGCTTGGGGGTAGCGGGGACAATAGAGACCCAGTACTTC.

This chain joins TRBV4-1 and TRBJ1-5, with D tentatively TRBD1 (5 bases). Looked up from germline, CDR1 is MGHRA and CDR2 is YSYEKL. V was shortened by 4 bases and J by 0 bases, with 10 bases between the two germline ends. This CDR3 is 15 amino acids long. Here the CDR3 reads CASSPTGTSNQPQHF. The CDR3 bases are TGCGCCAGCAGCCCCACAGGAACTAGCAATCAGCCCCAGCATTTT.

V is TRBV25-1 and J is TRBJ2-1; 9 bases match TRBD1. V shed 1 base, J shed 0 bases, and the junction held 1 base outside the gene matches. The CDR3 is made up of 16 amino acids. Germline CDR1 and CDR2: MGHDK and SYGVNS. CDR3 region: CASSESGQGSYNEQFF. For the CDR3, the DNA is TGTGCCAGCAGTGAATCGGGACAGGGCTCCTACAATGAGCAGTTCTTC.

The chain recombines TRBV7-2 with TRBJ2-5; no reliable D call. Germline values: CDR1 SGHTA, CDR2 FQGNSA. Trimming left V 4 bases short and J 1 base short, with 10 bases between. The CDR3 covers 14 residues. The CDR3 protein is CASSSQSGQETQYF. The CDR3 DNA follows: TGTGCCAGCAGCTCCCAATCCGGCCAAGAGACCCAGTACTTC.

The CDR3 region is CSVDPLNTGELFF. In DNA, the CDR3 is TGCAGCGTTGACCCACTAAACACCGGGGAGCTGTTTTTT. J is TRBJ2-2 and V is TRBV29-1; no definite D call. V lost 3 bases and J 2 bases, leaving 7 bases between the germline ends. Germline CDR1 and CDR2: SQVTM and ANQGSEA. The CDR3 totals 13 residues.

This clone was seen a handful of times. This chain links TRBV6-6 with TRBJ2-2; a possible D gene is TRBD1 (7 bases). The CDR3 consists of 15 residues. V gave up 7 bases and J gave up 5 bases, with 17 bases separating them. In germline, CDR1 is MNHNY, CDR2 SVGAGI (reference sequence). CDR3 amino acids: CASNDRDSVTGELFF. CDR3 DNA: TGTGCCAGCAACGACAGGGACTCTGTAACCGGGGAGCTGTTTTTT.

V is TRBV4-1 and J is TRBJ1-6; 7 bases align to TRBD1. CDR3 length equals 16 residues. Trimming cost V 1 base and J 5 bases; bases outside gene matches: 5. Germline values: CDR1 MGHRA, CDR2 YSYEKL. This CDR3 is CASSQGQGRDNSPLHF. As DNA, the CDR3 is TGCGCCAGCAGCCAAGGACAGGGAAGGGATAATTCACCCCTCCACTTT.